These 4 T cell receptor beta chains share one sample of origin, sequenced in a study of OX40 agonist ivuxolimab in advanced cancers. Libraries were built with the immunoSEQ multiplex PCR assay. TCRdb limited this immuneACCESS table to in-frame rearrangements with V and J called. A share of clones is missing; checked studies link under half to unresolved V genes, and the rest is unexplained. Counted in this sample were some 44,000 clones; around 87% of them appeared once. The top ten clones comprise 0.38% of the sample. Material: CD4+ or CD8+ T cells sorted from blood, obtained in a trial of the OX40 agonist ivuxolimab. These receptors were obtained from an adult with an advanced solid tumor such as melanoma, head and neck, liver or kidney cancer.

Here the CDR3 reads CASSLTGGNTEAFF. The DNA for the CDR3 is TGTGCCAGCTCACTGACAGGGGGGAACACTGAAGCTTTCTTT. V and J are TRBV18 and TRBJ1-1, with 9 positions matching TRBD1. J was trimmed by 1 base and V by 4 bases; bases with no gene match: 1. From germline, CDR1 is KGHSH and CDR2 LQKENI. This CDR3 contains 14 residues.

The chain recombines TRBV5-1 with TRBJ2-7; 14 bases agree with TRBD2. Germline V gives CDR1 SGHRS, CDR2 YFSETQ. Trimming cost V 4 bases and J 6 bases; bases outside gene matches: 6. This CDR3 is built from 15 residues. CDR3 sequence (DNA): TGCGCCAGCAGCCAGGGACTAGCGGGAGTCAGCGAGCAGTACTTC. It is translated as CASSQGLAGVSEQYF.

For the CDR3, the DNA is TGTGCCAGTGGCGCAGGGGGCTCGTACAATGAGCAGTTCTTC. Translation gives CASGAGGSYNEQFF. V usage is TRBV28 and J usage is TRBJ2-1; 8 bases are shared with TRBD1. V lost 9 bases and J lost 4; bases outside the gene matches: 8. CDR3 size: 14 residues. Germline V gene data show CDR1 as MDHEN and CDR2 as SYDVKM.

The rearrangement joins TRBV5-1 to TRBJ2-2, with D perhaps matching TRBD1 (5 bases). The germline V and J ends were trimmed by 0 bases and 3 bases, with 6 bases remaining between them. This CDR3 comprises 14 residues. Germline V gene sequence: CDR1 SGHRS, CDR2 YFSETQ. CDR3 coding DNA: TGCGCCAGCAGCTTGGAGGGGCACACCGGGGAGCTGTTTTTT. Translation: CASSLEGHTGELFF.